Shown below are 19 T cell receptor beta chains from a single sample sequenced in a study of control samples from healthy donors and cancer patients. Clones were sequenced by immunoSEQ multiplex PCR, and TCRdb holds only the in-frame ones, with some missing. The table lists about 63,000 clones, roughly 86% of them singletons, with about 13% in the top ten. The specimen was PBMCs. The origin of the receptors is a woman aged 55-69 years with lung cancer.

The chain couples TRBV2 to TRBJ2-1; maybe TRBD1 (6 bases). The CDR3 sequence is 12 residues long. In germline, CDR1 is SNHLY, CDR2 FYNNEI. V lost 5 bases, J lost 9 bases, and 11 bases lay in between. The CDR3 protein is CASSQEQGEQFF. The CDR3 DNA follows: TGTGCCAGCAGTCAGGAACAGGGTGAGCAGTTCTTC.

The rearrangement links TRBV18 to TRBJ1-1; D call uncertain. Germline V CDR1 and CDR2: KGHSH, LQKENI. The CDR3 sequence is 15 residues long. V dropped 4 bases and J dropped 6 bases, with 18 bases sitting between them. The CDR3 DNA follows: TGTGCCAGCTCACTTTCGGACGCTCAGATCTCTGAAGCTTTCTTT. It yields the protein CASSLSDAQISEAFF.

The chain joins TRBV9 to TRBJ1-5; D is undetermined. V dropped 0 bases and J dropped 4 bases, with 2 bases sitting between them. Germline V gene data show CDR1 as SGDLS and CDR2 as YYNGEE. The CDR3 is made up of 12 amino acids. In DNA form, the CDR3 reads TGTGCCAGCAGCGTAGGGAATCAGCCCCAGCATTTT. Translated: CASSVGNQPQHF.

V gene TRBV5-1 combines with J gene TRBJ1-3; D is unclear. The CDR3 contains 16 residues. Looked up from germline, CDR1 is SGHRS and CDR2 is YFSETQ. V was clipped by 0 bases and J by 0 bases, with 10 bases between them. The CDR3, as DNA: TGCGCCAGCAGCTTGGATTCCTGGTACTCTGGAAACACCATATATTTT. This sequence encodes CASSLDSWYSGNTIYF.

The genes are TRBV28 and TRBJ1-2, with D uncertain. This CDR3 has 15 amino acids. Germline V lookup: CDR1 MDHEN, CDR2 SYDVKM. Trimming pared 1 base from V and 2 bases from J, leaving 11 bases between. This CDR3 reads CASSLYRGSNYGYTF. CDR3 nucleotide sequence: TGTGCCAGCAGTTTATACCGGGGATCGAACTATGGCTACACCTTC.

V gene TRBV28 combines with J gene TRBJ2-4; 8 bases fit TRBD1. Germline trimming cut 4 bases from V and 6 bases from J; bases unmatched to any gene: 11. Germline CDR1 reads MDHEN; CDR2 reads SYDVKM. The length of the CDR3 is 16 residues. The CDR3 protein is CASSSHSGQGRNIQYF. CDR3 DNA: TGTGCCAGCAGTTCTCACTCTGGACAGGGTCGAAACATTCAGTACTTC.

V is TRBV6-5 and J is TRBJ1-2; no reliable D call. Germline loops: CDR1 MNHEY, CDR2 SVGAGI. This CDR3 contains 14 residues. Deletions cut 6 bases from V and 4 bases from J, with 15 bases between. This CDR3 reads CASRTLDGVYGYTF. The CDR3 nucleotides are TGTGCCAGCAGGACCTTAGACGGAGTCTATGGCTACACCTTC.

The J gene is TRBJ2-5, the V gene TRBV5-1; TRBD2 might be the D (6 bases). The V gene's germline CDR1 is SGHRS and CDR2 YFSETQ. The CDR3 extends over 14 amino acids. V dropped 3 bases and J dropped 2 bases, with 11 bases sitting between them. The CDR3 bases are TGCGCCAGCAGCTGGGCAGGGACTCAAGAGACCCAGTACTTC. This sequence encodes CASSWAGTQETQYF.

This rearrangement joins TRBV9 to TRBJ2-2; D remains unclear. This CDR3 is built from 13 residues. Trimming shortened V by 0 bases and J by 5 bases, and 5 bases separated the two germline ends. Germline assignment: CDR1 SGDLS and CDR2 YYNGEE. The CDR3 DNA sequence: TGTGCCAGCAGCGTAGGAACAACCGGGGAGCTGTTTTTT. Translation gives CASSVGTTGELFF.

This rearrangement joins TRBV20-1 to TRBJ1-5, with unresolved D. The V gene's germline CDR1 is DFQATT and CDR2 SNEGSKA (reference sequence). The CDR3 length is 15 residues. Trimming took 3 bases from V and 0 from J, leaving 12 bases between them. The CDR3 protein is CSASSQDYSNQPQHF. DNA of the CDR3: TGCAGTGCTAGTAGTCAGGACTATAGCAATCAGCCCCAGCATTTT.

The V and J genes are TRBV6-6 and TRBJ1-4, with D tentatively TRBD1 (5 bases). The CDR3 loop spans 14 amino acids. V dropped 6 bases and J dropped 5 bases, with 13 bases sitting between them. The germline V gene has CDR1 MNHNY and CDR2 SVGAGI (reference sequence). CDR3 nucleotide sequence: TGTGCCAGCAGCCACGACAGATCCAATGAAAAACTGTTTTTT. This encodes CASSHDRSNEKLFF.

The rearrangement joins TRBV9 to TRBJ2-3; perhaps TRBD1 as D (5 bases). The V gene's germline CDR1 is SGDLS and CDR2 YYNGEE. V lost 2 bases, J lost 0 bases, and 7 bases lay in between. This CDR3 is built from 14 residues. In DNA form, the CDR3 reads TGTGCCAGCAGCGTTGGGGCTAGCACAGATACGCAGTATTTT. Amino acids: CASSVGASTDTQYF.

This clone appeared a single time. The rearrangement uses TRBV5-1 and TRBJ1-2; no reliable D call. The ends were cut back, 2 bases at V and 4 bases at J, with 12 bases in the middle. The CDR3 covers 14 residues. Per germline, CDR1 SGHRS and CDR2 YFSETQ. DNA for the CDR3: TGCGCCAGCAGCTTCCAGACGGATGTCTATGGCTACACCTTC. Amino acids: CASSFQTDVYGYTF.

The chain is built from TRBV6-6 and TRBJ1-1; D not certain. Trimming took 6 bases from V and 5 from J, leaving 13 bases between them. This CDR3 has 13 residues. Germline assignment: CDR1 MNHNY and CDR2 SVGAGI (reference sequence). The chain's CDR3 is CASRRTGGTEAFF. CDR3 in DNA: TGTGCCAGCAGACGGACGGGAGGGACTGAAGCTTTCTTT.

The CDR3 here is CASSLNRGNYGYTF. CDR3 nucleotide sequence: TGTGCCAGCAGCTTGAACAGAGGTAACTATGGCTACACCTTC. The gene calls are TRBV5-5 and TRBJ1-2, with D hard to call. V lost 1 base, J lost 1 base, and 8 bases lay in between. In germline, CDR1 is SGHKS, CDR2 YYEKEE (reference sequence). The CDR3 spans 14 residues.

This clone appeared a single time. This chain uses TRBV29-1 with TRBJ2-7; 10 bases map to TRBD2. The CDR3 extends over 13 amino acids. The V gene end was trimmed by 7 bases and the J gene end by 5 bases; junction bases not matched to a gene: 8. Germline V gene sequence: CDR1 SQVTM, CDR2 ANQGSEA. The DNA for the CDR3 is TGCAGCGCTTCAGCGGGGGGGCCCAACGAGCAGTACTTC. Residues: CSASAGGPNEQYF.

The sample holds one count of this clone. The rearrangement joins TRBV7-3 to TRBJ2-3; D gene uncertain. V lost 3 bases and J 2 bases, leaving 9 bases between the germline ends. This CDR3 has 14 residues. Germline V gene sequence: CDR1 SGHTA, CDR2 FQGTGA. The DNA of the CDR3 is TGTGCCAGCAGCTTGGACCGAAACACAGATACGCAGTATTTT. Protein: CASSLDRNTDTQYF.

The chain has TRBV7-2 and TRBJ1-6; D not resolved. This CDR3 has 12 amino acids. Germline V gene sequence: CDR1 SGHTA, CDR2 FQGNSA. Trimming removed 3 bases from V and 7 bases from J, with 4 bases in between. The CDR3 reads CASSFFNSPLHF. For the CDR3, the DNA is TGTGCCAGCAGCTTTTTCAATTCACCCCTCCACTTT.

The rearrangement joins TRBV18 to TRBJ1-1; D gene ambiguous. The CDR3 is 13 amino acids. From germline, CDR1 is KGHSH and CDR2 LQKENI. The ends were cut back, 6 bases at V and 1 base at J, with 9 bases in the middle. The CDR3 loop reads CASSAVPNTEAFF. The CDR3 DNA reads TGTGCCAGCTCGGCGGTTCCGAACACTGAAGCTTTCTTT.